The 21 T cell receptor beta chains below were found in one sample sequenced in a study of shared clonotypes between healthy human individuals (TCRdb year 2020). To prepare the library, the immunoSEQ multiplex PCR assay was applied. The immuneACCESS repertoire file appears here via TCRdb, limited to in-frame rearrangements. These files lack a portion of the clones; in checked studies, under half of the deficit traces to unresolved V genes, and the cause of the others is not known. This sample holds around 2,000,000 clones; approximately 94% were observed only once. 1.7% of the sample is taken by the ten largest. CD8 naive samples were obtained by positive selection for CCR7 among CD45RO-negative cells, yielding a CD45RA+CCR7+ population from which TemRA cells were excluded. Sequenced material: naive CD8+ T cells from PBMCs. The cell subset or site label for this specimen denotes: CD45RA+CCR7+. These receptors came from a man between 18 and 35 years old in good health. Some clones in this sample may be carry-over from other donors' samples.

The rearrangement uses TRBV19 and TRBJ1-5; D unclear. Trimming took 4 bases from V and 6 from J, leaving 10 bases between them. The CDR3 totals 13 residues. Germline CDR1 and CDR2: LNHDA and SQIVND (reference sequence). For the CDR3, the DNA is TGTGCCAGTAGTACTTCAGTAGGTCAGCCCCAGCATTTT. Translating gives CASSTSVGQPQHF.

This clone was detected only once. The rearrangement links TRBV27 to TRBJ2-7; 9 nucleotides match TRBD1. Germline lookup yields CDR1 MNHEY and CDR2 SMNVEV (reference sequence). V gave up 5 bases and J gave up 2 bases; unmatched junction bases: 4. The CDR3 runs 14 residues. DNA for the CDR3: TGTGCCAGCAGTGCGGGACAGGGTACCTACGAGCAGTACTTC. Amino acids: CASSAGQGTYEQYF.

This clone is a singleton in its sample. The chain recombines TRBV6-6 with TRBJ2-1; no firm D call. Trimming stripped 5 bases from V and 10 bases from J, with 12 bases between. This CDR3 has 12 amino acids. Looked up from germline, CDR1 is MNHNY and CDR2 is SVGAGI (reference sequence). For the CDR3, the DNA is TGTGCCAGCAGTCACGGCAAGGACGAGCAGTTCTTC. Translated: CASSHGKDEQFF.

The chain combines TRBV9 with TRBJ1-3; TRBD1 is a possible D gene (5 bases). The germline CDR1 and CDR2 sequences are SGDLS and YYNGEE. CDR3 length: 17 amino acids. The V gene lost 4 bases and the J gene lost 4 bases, with 21 bases spanning the gap. The CDR3 sequence: CASSTHPGAATGNTIYF. In nucleotides, the CDR3 is TGTGCCAGCAGCACCCACCCCGGGGCGGCAACGGGAAACACCATATATTTT.

The chain recombines TRBV9 with TRBJ1-1, with D hard to call. Trimming stripped 4 bases from V and 5 bases from J, with 12 bases between. This CDR3 has 13 amino acids. Germline values: CDR1 SGDLS, CDR2 YYNGEE. The CDR3 DNA reads as TGTGCCAGCAGCCCCCCCCAGGAGACTGAAGCTTTCTTT. This translates into CASSPPQETEAFF.

This chain uses TRBV2 with TRBJ1-1; 9 nucleotides line up with TRBD1. The germline V gene has CDR1 SNHLY and CDR2 FYNNEI. With 6 bases clipped from V and 2 bases from J, the junction kept 10 bases outside the gene matches. The CDR3 loop spans 16 amino acids. The CDR3 reads CASREPQGQGNTEAFF. The CDR3 DNA sequence: TGTGCCAGCAGGGAACCCCAGGGACAGGGAAACACTGAAGCTTTCTTT.

V and J are TRBV2 and TRBJ2-7; possibly TRBD2 for D (6 bases). Between the trimmed V and J ends, which lost 0 bases and 2 bases, there was a span of 17 bases. Per the germline V gene, CDR1 is SNHLY and CDR2 is FYNNEI. CDR3 length: 17 residues. The CDR3 coding sequence is TGTGCCAGCAGTGAAGCGCTGGGGGACTTCGACACCTACGAGCAGTACTTC. Its translation: CASSEALGDFDTYEQYF.

This clone has just one count. The chain links TRBV5-7 to TRBJ2-4; D is uncertain. TRBV5-7 is an open reading frame whose function is uncertain. This CDR3 is 17 amino acids long. Trimming removed 5 bases from V and 1 base from J, with 19 bases in between. Here the CDR3 reads CASRLIESVVAKNIQYF. Written as DNA, the CDR3 is TGTGCCAGCAGACTAATCGAGTCGGTGGTGGCCAAAAACATTCAGTACTTC.

The chain recombines TRBV5-6 with TRBJ2-7; 8 positions match TRBD2. CDR1 is SGHDT and CDR2 is YYEEEE in the germline V gene. The CDR3 loop spans 13 amino acids. Germline trimming cut 3 bases from V and 4 bases from J; bases unmatched to any gene: 3. The CDR3 is CASSSGTRYEQYF. In DNA, the CDR3 is TGTGCCAGCAGCTCCGGGACTAGATACGAGCAGTACTTC.

On this clone: This same CDR3 is encoded by further DNA sequences in the sample. The chain couples TRBV28 to TRBJ1-1; perhaps TRBD1 as D (5 bases). V dropped 2 bases and J dropped 1 base, with 8 bases sitting between them. The CDR3 covers 14 residues. CDR1 MDHEN and CDR2 SYDVKM come from the germline V gene. CDR3 amino acids: CASSLTTGNTEAFF. DNA of the CDR3: TGTGCCAGCAGTTTAACTACAGGGAACACTGAAGCTTTCTTT.

CDR3 coding DNA: TGTGCCAGCAGCTTTTTAGGCGGGAGCGGCGAGCAGTACTTC. This codes for CASSFLGGSGEQYF. V is TRBV7-2 and J is TRBJ2-7, with 7 bases that match TRBD2. This CDR3 spans 14 amino acids. The germline CDR1 and CDR2 sequences are SGHTA and FQGNSA. Trimming took 3 bases from V and 6 from J; bases not matched to a gene: 8.

The DNA of the CDR3 is TGTGCCAGCAGTCCGCTATTGACTGGAAATGAGCAGTTCTTC. Protein: CASSPLLTGNEQFF. The chain is built from TRBV6-6 and TRBJ2-1; D not certain. The CDR3 runs 14 residues. Germline V gene lookup returns CDR1 MNHNY and CDR2 SVGAGI (reference sequence). The V end was cut by 5 bases, the J end by 7 bases, with 15 bases between.

This chain uses TRBV5-1 with TRBJ2-2, with D unresolved. Germline values: CDR1 SGHRS, CDR2 YFSETQ. The CDR3 contains 13 residues. V lost 6 bases, J lost 1 base, and 7 bases lay in between. The DNA of the CDR3 is TGCGCCAGCACGGAAAGGAACACCGGGGAGCTGTTTTTT. Translation: CASTERNTGELFF.

The gene calls are TRBV10-2 and TRBJ2-1; D tentatively fits TRBD1 or TRBD2 (5 bases each). Germline assignment: CDR1 WSHSY and CDR2 SAAADI. V shed 7 bases and J shed 4 bases, with 14 bases lying between them. The length of the CDR3 is 14 residues. CDR3 nucleotide sequence: TGCGCCAGCATCGGGGACGCCCAATACAATGAGCAGTTCTTC. The encoded protein is CASIGDAQYNEQFF.

This rearrangement joins TRBV27 to TRBJ2-2, with D maybe TRBD2 (6 bases). The germline V gene encodes CDR1 MNHEY and CDR2 SMNVEV (reference sequence). This CDR3 has 17 amino acids. Deletions cut 6 bases from V and 6 bases from J, with 23 bases between. CDR3 coding DNA: TGTGCCAGCAGAAGACTGGGGGGACTTCAAGTCTCCGGGGAGCTGTTTTTT. The encoded protein is CASRRLGGLQVSGELFF.

V usage is TRBV7-6 and J usage is TRBJ2-7; D not certain. From germline, CDR1 is SGHVS and CDR2 FNYEAQ. Deletions cut 5 bases from V and 2 bases from J, with 10 bases between. The CDR3 contains 13 residues. The chain's CDR3 is CASSIEPTYEQYF. The CDR3 coding sequence is TGTGCCAGCAGCATTGAGCCTACCTACGAGCAGTACTTC. Looking up the rest from reference TRBV7-6 and TRBJ2-7 gives the full variable domain: GAGVSQSPRYKVTKRGQDVALRCDPISGHVSLYWYRQALGQGPEFLTYFNYEAQQDKSGLPNDRFSAERPEGSISTLTIQRTEQRDSAMYRCASSIEPTYEQYFGPGTRLTVT.

The rearrangement joins TRBV7-9 to TRBJ1-2; D is uncertain. The germline V gene has CDR1 SEHNR and CDR2 FQNEAQ (reference sequence). The CDR3 has 15 residues. V lost 5 bases to trimming and J lost 4 bases, with 17 bases between them. The CDR3 DNA is TGTGCCAGCAGCGCCAACACGGGTCCACCCTATGGCTACACCTTC. Amino acid sequence: CASSANTGPPYGYTF.

The chain couples TRBV7-9 to TRBJ2-5; perhaps TRBD2 as D (6 bases). Trimming cost V 10 bases and J 6 bases, with 9 bases left between them. The CDR3 consists of 10 residues. Germline loops: CDR1 SEHNR, CDR2 FQNEAQ (reference sequence). The CDR3 bases are TGTGCCACCGCGGGGAAGACCCAGTACTTC. This codes for CATAGKTQYF. Full variable domain (missing parts from reference TRBV7-9 and TRBJ2-5): DTGVSQNPRHKITKRGQNVTFRCDPISEHNRLYWYRQTLGQGPEFLTYFQNEAQLEKSRLLSDRFSAERPKGSFSTLEIQRTEQGDSAMYLCATAGKTQYFGPGTRLLVL.

This chain links TRBV7-3 with TRBJ2-3; TRBD2 matches 10 bases. From germline, CDR1 is SGHTA and CDR2 FQGTGA. V lost 3 bases to trimming and J lost 1 base; unmatched junction nucleotides: 10. This CDR3 is built from 18 residues. The CDR3 protein is CASSLPTGTSDRTDTQYF. The CDR3 DNA reads as TGTGCCAGCAGCTTGCCGACGGGGACTAGCGACCGCACAGATACGCAGTATTTT.

The V call is TRBV9, the J call TRBJ2-3; TRBD2 might be the D (5 bases). This CDR3 has 12 residues. V was clipped by 3 bases and J by 6 bases, with 8 bases between them. Germline-derived CDR1 and CDR2 are SGDLS and YYNGEE. This CDR3 is CASSELGDTQYF. For the CDR3, the DNA is TGTGCCAGCAGCGAACTAGGGGATACGCAGTATTTT.

This clone was picked up one time. This rearrangement joins TRBV13 to TRBJ2-3; D unresolved. Trimming removed 5 bases from V and 1 base from J, with 13 bases in between. This CDR3 contains 15 residues. In germline, CDR1 is PRHDT, CDR2 FYEKMQ (reference sequence). The CDR3: CASSPKEAGTDTQYF. Here the CDR3 DNA reads TGTGCCAGCAGCCCGAAAGAGGCCGGCACAGATACGCAGTATTTT. Based on the CDR3 plus reference TRBV13 and TRBJ2-3, the full variable domain is AAGVIQSPRHLIKEKRETATLKCYPIPRHDTVYWYQQGPGQDPQFLISFYEKMQSDKGSIPDRFSAQQFSDYHSELNMSSLELGDSALYFCASSPKEAGTDTQYFGPGTRLTVL.